The sequence of this T cell receptor beta chain was determined in a study of shared clonotypes between healthy human individuals (dated by TCRdb to 2020 to 2022). Some background on the complete study: Three men and two women, aged 18 to 49 years, made up the cohort. For each donor, three plates each were used for CD4 naive and CD4 memory, two plates were used for CD8 naive, and one plate was used for CD8 memory. The study deeply sequenced blood TCR repertoires of about 5 healthy adults to estimate repertoire size and the extent of clonotype sharing between individuals. Different laboratories and diverse techniques were used to prepare libraries and sequence TCR repertoires, to increase sequencing depth and limit assay-specific biases. Between about 0.8 and 9.5 billion PBMCs per donor were obtained by leukapheresis.

Using the deep immunoSEQ assay, multiplex PCR amplified TCR CDR3 regions from genomic DNA. Extracted genomic DNA from each cell subset was distributed evenly across all wells of several immunoSEQ 96-well plates, and each plate was treated as a replicate. For sorted subsets, around 200 ng genomic DNA, equal to about 30,000 T cell genomes, was loaded into each replicate PCR. Purified libraries were measured with a Qubit 3.0 fluorometer, size-checked on a Bioanalyzer 2100, and measured again with the KAPA Library Quantification kit. A separate single-read 150-cycle Illumina NextSeq 550 flow cell was used to sequence each immunoSEQ 96-well plate. As for how the authors treated the data: Because the immunoSEQ output held only junctional sequences and lacked quality scores, the filtering could not match the filtering applied to full-length reads. To assign V/J genes and CDR3, sequences were annotated against IMGT germline references using PyIR, a Python wrapper for IgBLAST v1.9. Reads were filtered out if the reads had weak V/J assignments (E-value above 1e-6), no CDR3, stop codons, out-of-frame junctions, or ambiguous translated residues. V3J clonotypes were defined by identical inferred V gene, J gene, and CDR3 amino acid sequence. To compute the percentage overlap between repertoires, the number of shared unique clonotypes was divided by the size of the smaller repertoire. Three approaches were used to assess repertoire richness: RTK rarefaction, the Chao1 estimator, and Recon v2.1 estimates of unobserved clonotypes. Generation probabilities were computed with OLGA for all TCRbeta clonotypes obtained by the gDNA method from a handful of donors. In its TCRdb copy, this immuneACCESS table keeps in-frame sequences only and misses some clones. Where compared with another copy, unresolved V genes explain less than half of these, and the others have no known cause. D and trimming come from the DNA, and the V and J calls and clone size come from that table. Across this sample there are approximately 2,300,000 clones, with around 92% seen only once. About 0.41% of the sample comes from the top ten.

Trimming takes 7 bases from V and 0 bases from J, and the germline ends sit 13 bases apart. The CDR3, from cysteine to phenylalanine, totals 15 residues. The sequence is cut down to CDR3 DNA, 45 bases in frame from base 1. The germline V gene (reference sequence) yields MNHNY for CDR1 and SVGAGI for CDR2. Donors were healthy HIV-negative adults with no recently reported acute infections or vaccinations. Every donor was a Caucasian adult residing in Nashville, Tennessee, USA. CD4+ T cells were enriched by magnetic negative selection, after which naive cells were positively selected on CD45RA and the negative fraction was taken as the memory subset. Blood was collected by leukapheresis, and PBMCs were isolated by Ficoll-Histopaque density gradient centrifugation and then cryopreserved in liquid nitrogen vapor phase. Analytical flow cytometry was used to check the purity and quantity of each magnetically sorted T cell population. Each sorted fraction had its genomic DNA isolated and then quantified by UV absorbance on a Nanodrop 2000c.

Concerning this clone itself: Which antigen it targets is not known. No base qualities exist here, and no much larger clone lies one base off it.

General conclusions and limits of the study: The genetic and exposure-history diversity represented was limited by the small number of donors. Rarefaction of sorted-subset datasets indicated incomplete sequencing despite the large sequencing depth. Sampling was restricted to blood, and TCR repertoires in tissues likely differ from the TCR repertoires found in blood. When a few donors were compared, the shared fraction of clonotypes was roughly 4.8% for naive CD4, around 3.6% for naive CD8, about 2.5% for memory CD4, and around 0.4% for memory CD8. Clonotypes shared by all four sorted-subset donors showed higher generation probabilities than non-shared clonotypes. Larger estimated clonotype richness was generally found for naive subsets than for memory subsets. Based on pairwise subsampling, the degree of clonotype sharing among donors was expected to be affected by sequencing depth.

This receptor was taken from a man aged 18 to 29 in good health. Some clones in this sample may be carry-over from other donors' samples. The V and J genes are TRBV6-6 and TRBJ1-3; no D gene call is confident. Sequenced: naive CD4+ T cells from PBMCs. The cell subset or site label, as the study defines it: CD45RA+ positively selected. The bases are TGTGCCAGCATTTCTCCTTTAGACTCTGGAAACACCATATATTTT. Translation gives CASISPLDSGNTIYF.